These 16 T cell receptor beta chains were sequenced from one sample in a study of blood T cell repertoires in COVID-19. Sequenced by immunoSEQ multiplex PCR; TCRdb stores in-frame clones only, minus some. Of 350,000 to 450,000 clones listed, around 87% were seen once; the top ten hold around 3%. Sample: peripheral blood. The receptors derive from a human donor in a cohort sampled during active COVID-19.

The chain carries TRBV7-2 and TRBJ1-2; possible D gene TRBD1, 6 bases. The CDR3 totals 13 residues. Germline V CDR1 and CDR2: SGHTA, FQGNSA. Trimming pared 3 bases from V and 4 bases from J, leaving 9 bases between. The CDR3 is CASSFRGGYGYTF. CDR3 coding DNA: TGTGCCAGCAGCTTTCGAGGGGGCTATGGCTACACCTTC.

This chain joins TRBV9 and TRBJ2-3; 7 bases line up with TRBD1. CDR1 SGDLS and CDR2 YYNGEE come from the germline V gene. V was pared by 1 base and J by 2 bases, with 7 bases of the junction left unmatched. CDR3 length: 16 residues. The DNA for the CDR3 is TGTGCCAGCAGCGTAACGGGGACAGCTTACACAGATACGCAGTATTTT. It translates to CASSVTGTAYTDTQYF.

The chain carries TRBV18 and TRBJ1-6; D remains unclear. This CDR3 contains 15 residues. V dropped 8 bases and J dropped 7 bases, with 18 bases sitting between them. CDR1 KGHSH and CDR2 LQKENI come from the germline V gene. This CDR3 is CASGRTPGENSPLHF. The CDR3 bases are TGTGCCAGCGGTCGGACTCCGGGAGAGAATTCACCCCTCCACTTT.

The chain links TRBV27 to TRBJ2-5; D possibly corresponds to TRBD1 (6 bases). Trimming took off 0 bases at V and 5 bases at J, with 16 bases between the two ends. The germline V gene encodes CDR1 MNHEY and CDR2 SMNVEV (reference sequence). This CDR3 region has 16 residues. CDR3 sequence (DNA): TGTGCCAGCAGTTTATCGTGGGGCCAGGGGATTGAGACCCAGTACTTC. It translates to CASSLSWGQGIETQYF.

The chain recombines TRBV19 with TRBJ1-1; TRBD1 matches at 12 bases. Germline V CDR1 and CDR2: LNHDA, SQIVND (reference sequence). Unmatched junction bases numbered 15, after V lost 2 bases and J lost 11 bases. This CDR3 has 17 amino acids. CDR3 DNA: TGTGCCAGTAGTATATCGCTAGCCGGGACAGGGGGCCGGAAGGCTTTCTTT. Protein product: CASSISLAGTGGRKAFF.

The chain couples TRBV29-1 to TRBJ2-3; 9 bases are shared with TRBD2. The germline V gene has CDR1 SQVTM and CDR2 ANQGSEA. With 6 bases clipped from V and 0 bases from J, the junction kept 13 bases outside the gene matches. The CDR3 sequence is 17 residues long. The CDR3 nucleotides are TGCAGCGTCCTCTGGGGGATGCGGGGGGGAAGCACAGATACGCAGTATTTT. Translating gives CSVLWGMRGGSTDTQYF.

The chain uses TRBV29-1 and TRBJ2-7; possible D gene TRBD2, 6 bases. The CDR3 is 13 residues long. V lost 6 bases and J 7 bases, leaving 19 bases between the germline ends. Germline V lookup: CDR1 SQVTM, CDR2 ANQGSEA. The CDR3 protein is CSVFRADAGEQYF. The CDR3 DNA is TGCAGCGTCTTCCGGGCCGATGCGGGGGAGCAGTACTTC.

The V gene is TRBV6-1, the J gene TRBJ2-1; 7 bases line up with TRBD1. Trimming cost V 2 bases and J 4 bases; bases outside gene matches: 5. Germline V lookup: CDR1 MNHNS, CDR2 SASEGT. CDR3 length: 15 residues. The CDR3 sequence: CASSELGGLYNEQFF. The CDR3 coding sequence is TGTGCCAGCAGTGAATTAGGGGGCCTATACAATGAGCAGTTCTTC.

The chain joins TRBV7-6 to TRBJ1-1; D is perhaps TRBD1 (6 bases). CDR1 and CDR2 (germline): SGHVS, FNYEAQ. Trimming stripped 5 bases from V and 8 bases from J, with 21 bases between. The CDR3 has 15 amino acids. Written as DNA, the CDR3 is TGTGCCAGCAGCGATAGAGGCGGGGGCGCCGGAGAAGCTTTCTTT. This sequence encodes CASSDRGGGAGEAFF.

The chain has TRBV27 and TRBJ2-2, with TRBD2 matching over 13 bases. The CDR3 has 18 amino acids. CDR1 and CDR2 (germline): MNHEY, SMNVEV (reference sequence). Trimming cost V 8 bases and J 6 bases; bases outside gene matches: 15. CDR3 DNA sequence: TGTGCCAGCTACTCCGGGACTAGCGGGATCGGAGGGCCCGGGGAGCTGTTTTTT. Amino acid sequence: CASYSGTSGIGGPGELFF.

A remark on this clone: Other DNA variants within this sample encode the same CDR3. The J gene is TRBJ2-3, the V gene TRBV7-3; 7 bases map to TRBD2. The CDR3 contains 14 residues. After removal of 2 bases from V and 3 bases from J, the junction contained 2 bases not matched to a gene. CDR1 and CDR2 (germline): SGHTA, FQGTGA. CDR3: CASSLAGVTDTQYF. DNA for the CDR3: TGTGCCAGCAGCTTAGCGGGAGTTACAGATACGCAGTATTTT. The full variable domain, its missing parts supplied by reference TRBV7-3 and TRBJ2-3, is GAGVSQTPSNKVTEKGKYVELRCDPISGHTALYWYRQSLGQGPEFLIYFQGTGAADDSGLPNDRFFAVRPEGSVSTLKIQRTERGDSAVYLCASSLAGVTDTQYFGPGTRLTVL.

CDR3 loop: CASSPNPGLAGLEEQYF. The CDR3 DNA reads TGCGCCAGCAGCCCCAATCCGGGACTAGCGGGCCTGGAGGAGCAGTACTTC. The chain couples TRBV5-1 to TRBJ2-7, with 12 bases matching TRBD2. The CDR3 length is 17 residues. V dropped 4 bases and J dropped 7; count of bases not matched to a gene: 15. CDR1 SGHRS and CDR2 YFSETQ come from the germline V gene.

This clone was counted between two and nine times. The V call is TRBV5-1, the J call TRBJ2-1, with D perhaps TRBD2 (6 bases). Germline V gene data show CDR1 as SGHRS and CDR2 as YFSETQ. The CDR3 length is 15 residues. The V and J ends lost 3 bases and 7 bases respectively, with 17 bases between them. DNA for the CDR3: TGCGCCAGCAGCTACCCCGCGGGGCAGCGAAATGAGCAGTTCTTC. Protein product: CASSYPAGQRNEQFF.

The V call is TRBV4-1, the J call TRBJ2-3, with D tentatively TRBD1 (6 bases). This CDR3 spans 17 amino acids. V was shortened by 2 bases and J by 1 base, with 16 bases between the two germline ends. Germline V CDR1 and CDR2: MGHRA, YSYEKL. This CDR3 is CASSQQARAGGTDTQYF. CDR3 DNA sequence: TGCGCCAGCAGCCAACAGGCTCGGGCAGGGGGCACAGATACGCAGTATTTT.

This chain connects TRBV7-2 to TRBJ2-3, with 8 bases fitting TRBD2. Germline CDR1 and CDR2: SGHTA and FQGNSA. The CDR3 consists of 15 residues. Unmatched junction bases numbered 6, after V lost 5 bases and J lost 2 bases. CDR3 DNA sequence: TGTGCCAGCAGCCCACAGCGGGGGAACACAGATACGCAGTATTTT. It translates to CASSPQRGNTDTQYF.

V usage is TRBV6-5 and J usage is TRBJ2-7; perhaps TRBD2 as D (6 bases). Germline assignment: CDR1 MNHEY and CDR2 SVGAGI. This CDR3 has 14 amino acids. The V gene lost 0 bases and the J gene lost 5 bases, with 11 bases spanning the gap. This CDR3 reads CASSYSTRIHEQYF. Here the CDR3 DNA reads TGTGCCAGCAGTTACTCGACTAGGATCCACGAGCAGTACTTC.